The sequence of this T cell receptor (beta chain) was determined in a study of T cells in Graves' hyperthyroidism and ophthalmopathy. Whole-study results and caveats: Among thyroid clonotypes expanded above 0.001, most also appeared in blood.

There were TCR beta CDR3 regions amplified from RNA transcripts. TCR CDR3 regions were first amplified by RT-PCR with HTBI primers. Via MiXCR, TCRdb re-called the multiplex PCR reads, giving one row per CDR3 protein. The sample consists of 450,000 to 650,000 distinct CDR3 sequences, around 14% of them appearing once. Germline V CDR1 and CDR2: GTSNPN, SVGIG (reference sequence). There are 13 residues in the CDR3. V was clipped by 1 base and J by 8 bases, with 11 bases between them. About this clonotype itself: No antigen is known for it. A much larger clone differs by one base, so this may be a read error.

The J gene is TRBJ1-4, the V gene TRBV30; a possible D gene is TRBD1 (6 bases). The material sequenced was blood. The receptor was derived from a young woman with Graves' ophthalmopathy. The DNA for the CDR3 is TGTGCCTGGAGTGCAGGGGCCCAAGAAAAACTGTTTTTT. It translates to CAWSAGAQEKLFF. The complete variable domain, with remaining parts taken from reference TRBV30 and TRBJ1-4, reads SQTIHQWPATLVQPVGSPLSLECTVEGTSNPNLYWYRQAAGRGLQLLFYSVGIGQISSEVPQNLSASRPQDRQFILSSKKLLLSDSGFYLCAWSAGAQEKLFFGSGTQLSVL.